This is a list of T cell receptor beta chains from one sample in a study of tumor and adjacent non-tumor tissue in lung cancer. TCRdb reprocessed the multiplex PCR reads via MiXCR and lists one record per CDR3 protein. Among more than 90,000 distinct CDR3 sequences listed, approximately 70% were seen once. What was sequenced was lung tumor tissue. The receptors here all came from a man aged 55 to 70 with non-small cell lung cancer. Each CDR3 is given with its conserved first and last residue. D genes are given only for firm matches. Size is omitted from some rows. Given values are once, few, many or a class for expanded clones.

CDR3 | DNA | J | V | length | D | size
CACSQDPIGTARGELFF | TGCGCCTGCAGCCAAGACCCTATCGGGACCGCGAGAGGGGAGCTGTTCTTT | TRBJ2-2 | TRBV4-3 | 17 | NA | NA
CASNTAGGPTEASF | TGTGCCAGCAACACCGCTGGGGGTCCCACTGAAGCTTCCTTT | TRBJ1-1 | TRBV11-1 | 14 | NA | NA
CASSYSKGKPPWDNEQFF | TGTGCCAGCAGTTACTCGAAGGGGAAGCCACCCTGGGACAATGAGCAGTTCTTC | TRBJ2-1 | TRBV6-2/TRBV6-3 | 18 | NA | few
CASSPSGLTINVQFF | TGTGCCAGCAGCCCTTCGGGACTTACCATCAATGTGCAGTTCTTC | TRBJ2-1 | TRBV7-9 | 15 | NA | NA
CTSSESPGFLDSNQPRHF | TGTACCAGCAGTGAAAGCCCAGGGTTCCTCGATAGCAATCAGCCTCGGCATTTT | TRBJ1-5 | TRBV6-1 | 18 | NA | NA
CASLLGQTYGQYF | TGCGCCAGCTTACTGGGACAGACCTACGGGCAGTACTTC | TRBJ2-7 | TRBV5-1 | 13 | TRBD1 | NA
CASRLSTGRGYEQFF | TGTGCGAGCAGGTTGAGCACGGGTCGGGGTTATGAGCAGTTCTTC | TRBJ2-1 | TRBV11-3 | 15 | NA | NA
CASSYYRGSYNELFF | TGTGCCAGTAGTTACTACCGGGGCTCCTACAATGAGCTGTTCTTC | TRBJ2-1 | TRBV6-6 | 15 | NA | NA
CASSGGGTGIPEAFF | TGCGCCAGCAGCGGCGGCGGGACAGGAATCCCTGAAGCTTTCTTT | TRBJ1-1 | TRBV5-1 | 15 | TRBD1 | few
CASRQAQVSGSLAKNIQYF | TGTGCCAGTAGACAAGCGCAGGTTAGCGGATCGTTAGCCAAAAACATCCAGTACTTC | TRBJ2-4 | TRBV4-2 | 19 | NA | NA
CASNRRGEGQPQHF | TGTGCCAGCAACCGAAGGGGGGAAGGTCAGCCCCAGCATTTT | TRBJ1-5 | TRBV6-5 | 14 | NA | many
CSVREVGRTTNEKLFF | TGCAGTGTCCGTGAAGTAGGGCGAACAACTAATGAAAAACTGTTTTTT | TRBJ1-4 | TRBV20-1 | 16 | NA | NA
CASSLFTRRNTWELFF | TGTGCCAGCAGCTTGTTTACAAGACGAAACACCTGGGAGCTGTTTTTT | TRBJ2-2 | TRBV5-6 | 16 | NA | once
CASSFLLTETQYF | TGTGCCAGCAGTTTTTTGCTAACGGAGACCCAGTACTTC | TRBJ2-5 | TRBV12-3/TRBV12-4 | 13 | NA | many
CASWSTGSRNTIYF | TGTGCCAGCTGGTCGACAGGGTCCCGAAACACCATATATTTT | TRBJ1-3 | TRBV6-5 | 14 | TRBD1 | NA
CKLAGLTEDHFF | TGCAAACTAGCGGGGCTTACAGAAGATCATTTCTTC | TRBJ2-1 | TRBV29-1 | 12 | TRBD2 | NA
CASSYGFEQFF | TGTGCCAGCAGTTACGGGTTCGAGCAGTTCTTC | TRBJ2-1 | TRBV6-2/TRBV6-3 | 11 | NA | medium-sized
CASSISGLVYF | TGTGCCAGCAGCATATCGGGACTAGTTTACTTC | TRBJ2-5 | TRBV7-9 | 11 | TRBD2 | many
CASTQLAGDEHFF | TGTGCCAGCACCCAGTTAGCGGGAGATGAGCACTTCTTC | TRBJ2-1 | TRBV6-2/TRBV6-3 | 13 | TRBD2 | NA
CASGRGLHDQYF | TGTGCTAGCGGTCGGGGGCTGCACGATCAGTACTTC | TRBJ2-7 | TRBV6-2/TRBV6-3 | 12 | NA | NA
CAISSILAGGPGGNEQFF | TGTGCCATCAGTAGCATCCTAGCGGGAGGGCCGGGAGGTAATGAGCAGTTCTTC | TRBJ2-1 | TRBV6-2/TRBV6-3 | 18 | TRBD2 | NA
CASRWTEGVPQHF | TGTGCCAGCAGGTGGACAGAGGGAGTGCCCCAGCATTTT | TRBJ1-5 | TRBV12-3/TRBV12-4 | 13 | NA | NA